The 28 T cell receptor beta chains in this list originate from one sample, sequenced in a study of OX40 agonist ivuxolimab in advanced cancers. Assay used: immunoSEQ multiplex PCR; TCRdb lists only in-frame clones, some missing. The sample shows 75,000 to 100,000 clones, 84% of them seen only once. The starting material was CD4+ or CD8+ T cells sorted from blood, obtained in a trial of the OX40 agonist ivuxolimab. All receptors come from an adult with an advanced solid tumor such as melanoma, head and neck, liver or kidney cancer.

This chain connects TRBV29-1 to TRBJ2-1; 13 positions match TRBD2. Trimming at V came to 6 bases and at J to 4 bases, leaving 3 bases not matched to a gene. This CDR3 is 14 amino acids long. Germline CDR1 is SQVTM and CDR2 is ANQGSEA. The chain's CDR3 is CSVRGLAGYNEQFF. In nucleotides, the CDR3 is TGCAGCGTAAGGGGACTAGCGGGATACAATGAGCAGTTCTTC.

V gene TRBV2 combines with J gene TRBJ1-1; D unclear. Germline V gene data show CDR1 as SNHLY and CDR2 as FYNNEI. Trimming shortened V by 7 bases and J by 1 base, and 7 bases separated the two germline ends. The CDR3 totals 12 residues. CDR3 sequence (DNA): TGTGCCAGCAAGAGACAGAACACTGAAGCTTTCTTT. Protein product: CASKRQNTEAFF.

The rearrangement links TRBV9 to TRBJ2-2; D unresolved. Trimming cost V 4 bases and J 3 bases, with 7 bases left between them. From germline, CDR1 is SGDLS and CDR2 YYNGEE. This CDR3 has 13 amino acids. CDR3 in amino acids: CASSPEHTGELFF. For the CDR3, the DNA is TGTGCCAGCAGCCCCGAACACACCGGGGAGCTGTTTTTT.

The chain is built from TRBV6-6 and TRBJ2-2; possible D gene TRBD1, 6 bases. The CDR3 is made up of 16 amino acids. Germline lookup yields CDR1 MNHNY and CDR2 SVGAGI (reference sequence). V was shortened by 6 bases and J by 1 base, with 15 bases between the two germline ends. Here the CDR3 reads CASRDQQGWNTGELFF. CDR3 in DNA: TGTGCCAGCAGGGACCAACAGGGTTGGAACACCGGGGAGCTGTTTTTT.

This sequence joins TRBV7-6 and TRBJ2-1; D gene uncertain. CDR1 is SGHVS and CDR2 is FNYEAQ in the germline V gene. CDR3 length equals 13 residues. V gave up 8 bases and J gave up 6 bases, with 14 bases separating them. The CDR3 DNA reads TGTGCCAGCGCGCTCGGAGATACCAATGAGCAGTTCTTC. The encoded protein is CASALGDTNEQFF.

The V and J genes are TRBV9 and TRBJ2-7; D might be TRBD1 (7 bases). This CDR3 spans 16 amino acids. V shed 0 bases and J shed 2 bases, with 15 bases lying between them. CDR1 is SGDLS, CDR2 YYNGEE, per germline. CDR3 residues: CASSVGGDSRAYEQYF. The CDR3 nucleotides are TGTGCCAGCAGCGTAGGGGGGGACAGCCGAGCCTACGAGCAGTACTTC.

The gene calls are TRBV6-1 and TRBJ2-7; D unresolved. With 5 bases removed from V and 0 bases from J, the gap between germline ends came to 11 bases. The CDR3 sequence is 14 residues long. CDR1 is MNHNS and CDR2 is SASEGT in the germline V gene. The CDR3 loop reads CASSMGQSSYEQYF. In DNA form, the CDR3 reads TGTGCCAGCAGTATGGGTCAGAGCTCCTACGAGCAGTACTTC.

The table lists this clone with a few counts. The CDR3 sequence is CASSLGAASTGELFF. The CDR3 nucleotides are TGTGCCAGCAGCTTAGGGGCAGCCAGCACCGGGGAGCTGTTTTTT. This chain joins TRBV7-7 and TRBJ2-2; D unclear. Germline-derived CDR1 and CDR2 are SSHAT and FNYEAQ (reference sequence). The CDR3 length is 15 residues. V lost 1 base and J 4 bases, leaving 10 bases between the germline ends.

The chain links TRBV7-2 to TRBJ1-6, with 9 positions matching TRBD1. The trim removed 7 bases at V and 7 bases at J, leaving 8 bases unmatched. The CDR3 is 15 residues long. CDR1 is SGHTA, CDR2 FQGNSA, per germline. CDR3 sequence (DNA): TGTGCCAGCAACCTAACAGGGGGCAGAAATTCACCCCTCCACTTT. This sequence encodes CASNLTGGRNSPLHF.

This chain joins TRBV6-1 and TRBJ2-7, with 11 positions matching TRBD2. Germline values: CDR1 MNHNS, CDR2 SASEGT. J gave up 2 bases and V 8 bases, and 8 bases lay outside the gene matches. CDR3 length equals 15 residues. CDR3 protein: CASYRGTSGAYEQYF. DNA for the CDR3: TGTGCCAGCTACCGAGGGACTAGCGGAGCCTACGAGCAGTACTTC.

This chain connects TRBV7-6 to TRBJ1-2; no firm D call. Deletions cut 5 bases from V and 0 bases from J, with 13 bases between. From germline, CDR1 is SGHVS and CDR2 FNYEAQ. This CDR3 has 15 residues. The CDR3 nucleotides are TGTGCCAGCAGCCCCGGCGCAGGCTCTAACTATGGCTACACCTTC. This codes for CASSPGAGSNYGYTF.

The chain is built from TRBV12-5 and TRBJ1-5, with D unresolved. Germline V gives CDR1 LGHNT, CDR2 FRNRAP. The V gene lost 1 base and the J gene lost 5 bases, with 6 bases spanning the gap. This CDR3 is 13 amino acids long. The CDR3, as DNA: TGTGCTAGTGGTTTGGCCCAAGATCAGCCCCAGCATTTT. Translation gives CASGLAQDQPQHF.

This rearrangement joins TRBV19 to TRBJ1-2; D is unresolved. Trimming took 3 bases from V and 3 from J, leaving 8 bases between them. The CDR3 consists of 13 residues. Germline CDR1 and CDR2: LNHDA and SQIVND (reference sequence). The CDR3 is CASSIESYYGYTF. The CDR3 coding sequence is TGTGCCAGTAGTATCGAAAGTTACTATGGCTACACCTTC.

The chain is built from TRBV10-3 and TRBJ1-6, with no clear D. Germline lookup yields CDR1 ENHRY and CDR2 SYGVKD. CDR3 length: 17 residues. V lost 3 bases and J 0 bases, leaving 12 bases between the germline ends. The CDR3 bases are TGTGCCATCAGTGAAGACGTCCCGAGCTCCTATAATTCACCCCTCCACTTT. This encodes CAISEDVPSSYNSPLHF.

This clone came up a few times. The chain joins TRBV10-2 to TRBJ2-3; TRBD1 aligns across 9 bases. The CDR3 contains 14 residues. The V gene end was trimmed by 7 bases and the J gene end by 5 bases; junction bases not matched to a gene: 7. Germline CDR1 WSHSY, CDR2 SAAADI. CDR3 region: CASNTGGSEDTQYF. The CDR3 coding sequence is TGCGCCAGCAACACAGGGGGCAGTGAAGATACGCAGTATTTT.

The V call is TRBV7-2, the J call TRBJ2-3; the match to TRBD2 covers 10 bases. The CDR3 extends over 15 amino acids. Germline trimming cut 6 bases from V and 2 bases from J; bases unmatched to any gene: 5. Germline CDR1 reads SGHTA; CDR2 reads FQGNSA. The CDR3 region is CASRTGTSATDTQYF. CDR3 in DNA: TGTGCCAGCAGAACCGGGACTAGCGCCACAGATACGCAGTATTTT. The full variable domain, with the rest looked up from reference TRBV7-2 and TRBJ2-3, is GAGVSQSPSNKVTEKGKDVELRCDPISGHTALYWYRQSLGQGLEFLIYFQGNSAPDKSGLPSDRFSAERTGGSVSTLTIQRTQQEDSAVYLCASRTGTSATDTQYFGPGTRLTVL.

This clone was counted once. The chain combines TRBV9 with TRBJ2-5; TRBD2 matches at 7 bases. J lost 1 base, V lost 0 bases, and 3 bases had no gene match. This CDR3 spans 15 amino acids. Germline CDR1 is SGDLS and CDR2 is YYNGEE. CDR3 amino acids: CASSVGASGQETQYF. Written as DNA, the CDR3 is TGTGCCAGCAGCGTAGGGGCTAGCGGCCAAGAGACCCAGTACTTC. Using reference TRBV9 and TRBJ2-5 for the parts outside the CDR3, the full variable domain is DSGVTQTPKHLITATGQRVTLRCSPRSGDLSVYWYQQSLDQGLQFLIQYYNGEERAKGNILERFSAQQFPDLHSELNLSSLELGDSALYFCASSVGASGQETQYFGPGTRLLVL.

The V gene is TRBV20-1, the J gene TRBJ1-1; D is uncertain. From germline, CDR1 is DFQATT and CDR2 SNEGSKA (reference sequence). Trimming stripped 6 bases from V and 3 bases from J, with 8 bases between. The CDR3 is 11 amino acids. CDR3 residues: CSAPADTEAFF. CDR3 in DNA: TGCAGTGCCCCGGCGGACACTGAAGCTTTCTTT.

Here the CDR3 reads CASSQEDRHSPLHF. CDR3 sequence (DNA): TGCGCCAGCAGCCAAGAGGACAGGCATTCACCCCTCCACTTT. The chain recombines TRBV4-1 with TRBJ1-6; 7 nucleotides align to TRBD1. This CDR3 comprises 14 residues. Germline V CDR1 and CDR2: MGHRA, YSYEKL. The V segment lost 0 bases and the J segment 8 bases; nucleotides outside the gene matches: 1.

The DNA for the CDR3 is TGTGCCAGCAAAGCAGGGAGCGCCACAGATACGCAGTATTTT. This encodes CASKAGSATDTQYF. The rearrangement links TRBV7-2 to TRBJ2-3, with D possibly called TRBD1 or TRBD2 (5 bases each). Trimming took off 7 bases at V and 2 bases at J, with 13 bases between the two ends. Germline V gene data show CDR1 as SGHTA and CDR2 as FQGNSA. The CDR3 length is 14 residues. Based on the CDR3 plus reference TRBV7-2 and TRBJ2-3, the full variable domain is GAGVSQSPSNKVTEKGKDVELRCDPISGHTALYWYRQSLGQGLEFLIYFQGNSAPDKSGLPSDRFSAERTGGSVSTLTIQRTQQEDSAVYLCASKAGSATDTQYFGPGTRLTVL.

The chain is built from TRBV5-1 and TRBJ2-3; possibly TRBD1 for D (5 bases). V lost 1 base and J 4 bases, leaving 10 bases between the germline ends. The CDR3 consists of 14 residues. Germline CDR1 is SGHRS and CDR2 is YFSETQ. The CDR3: CASSLRQGSDTQYF. CDR3 in DNA: TGCGCCAGCAGCTTGCGTCAGGGATCAGATACGCAGTATTTT.

A note on this clone: Different DNA sequences within this sample yield the same CDR3. The chain recombines TRBV7-9 with TRBJ2-7, with a possible D match to TRBD2 (7 bases). Germline V lookup: CDR1 SEHNR, CDR2 FQNEAQ (reference sequence). Deletions cut 1 base from V and 5 bases from J, with 18 bases between. The CDR3 has 16 residues. DNA for the CDR3: TGTGCCAGCAGCTTAGGGGGGCGGGGGCCCTTACACGAGCAGTACTTC. This translates into CASSLGGRGPLHEQYF.

This chain links TRBV18 with TRBJ2-1; D is perhaps TRBD2 (5 bases). This CDR3 contains 14 residues. The germline CDR1 and CDR2 sequences are KGHSH and LQKENI. V lost 2 bases, J lost 4 bases, and 9 bases lay in between. CDR3 in DNA: TGTGCCAGCTCACCATCCGGGGTTTACAATGAGCAGTTCTTC. Amino acids: CASSPSGVYNEQFF.

The chain recombines TRBV4-2 with TRBJ2-7; D tentatively reads TRBD1 or TRBD2 (5 bases each). The CDR3 is 15 amino acids. From germline, CDR1 is LGHNA and CDR2 YNFKEQ. With 3 bases removed from V and 6 bases from J, the gap between germline ends came to 18 bases. The CDR3 protein is CASSQPGPTWGEQYF. DNA of the CDR3: TGTGCCAGCAGCCAGCCGGGACCCACCTGGGGCGAGCAGTACTTC.

This sequence joins TRBV5-6 and TRBJ2-2, with 8 bases fitting TRBD2. The CDR3 consists of 17 residues. V lost 4 bases and J lost 0; bases outside the gene matches: 8. Germline values: CDR1 SGHDT, CDR2 YYEEEE. The CDR3 DNA is TGTGCCAGCAGCCCCTCGGGGGGGACTACGAACACCGGGGAGCTGTTTTTT. This encodes CASSPSGGTTNTGELFF.

This chain uses TRBV2 with TRBJ1-2; D gene ambiguous. CDR1 and CDR2 (germline): SNHLY, FYNNEI. This CDR3 region has 16 residues. The ends were cut back, 2 bases at V and 4 bases at J, with 17 bases in the middle. The CDR3 protein is CASSESPAAWSYGYTF. The CDR3 DNA reads as TGTGCCAGCAGTGAATCCCCAGCCGCATGGAGCTATGGCTACACCTTC. Using reference TRBV2 and TRBJ1-2 for the parts outside the CDR3, the full variable domain is EPEVTQTPSHQVTQMGQEVILRCVPISNHLYFYWYRQILGQKVEFLVSFYNNEISEKSEIFDDQFSVERPDGSNFTLKIRSTKLEDSAMYFCASSESPAAWSYGYTFGSGTRLTVV.

The J gene is TRBJ2-2, the V gene TRBV2, with D unresolved. V lost 2 bases, J lost 5 bases, and 3 bases lay in between. In germline, CDR1 is SNHLY, CDR2 FYNNEI. This CDR3 has 12 residues. CDR3 sequence (DNA): TGTGCCAGCAGTGAACGTACCGGGGAGCTGTTTTTT. Its protein product is CASSERTGELFF. Full variable domain (missing parts from reference TRBV2 and TRBJ2-2): EPEVTQTPSHQVTQMGQEVILRCVPISNHLYFYWYRQILGQKVEFLVSFYNNEISEKSEIFDDQFSVERPDGSNFTLKIRSTKLEDSAMYFCASSERTGELFFGEGSRLTVL.

As regards this clone: Compared with germline, one end of the junction differs, possibly owing to a read error. J is TRBJ2-3 and V is TRBV7-2; no reliable D call. This CDR3 is 14 amino acids long. Germline V lookup: CDR1 SGHTA, CDR2 FQGNSA. CDR3 DNA: TGTGCCAGCAGCTTAGATGGTAGCAGAGATACGCAGTATTTT. Translating it yields CASSLDGSRDTQYF.